Below, one T cell receptor (beta chain) is given with its context. The record originates from a study of radiotherapy plus CTLA-4 blockade in lung cancer. Study as a whole: Disease control reached 31%, with objective responses in 15% to 20%.

Sequencing used immunoSEQ multiplex PCR; TCRdb keeps in-frame clones, though not all of them. The sample has some 70,000 clones, around four fifths seen once. This CDR3 comprises 14 residues. Germline CDR1 reads SNHLY; CDR2 reads FYNNEI. V was pared by 2 bases and J by 10 bases, with 18 bases between. The clonotype originates from a human donor with non-small cell lung cancer who had a partial response to radiotherapy plus ipilimumab. This specimen consisted of peripheral blood, obtained from a patient treated with radiotherapy plus ipilimumab. V and J are TRBV2 and TRBJ2-7, with D maybe TRBD1 (6 bases). The CDR3 DNA follows: TGTGCCAGCAGTGAATGGGGGCCCCTGATAACCCAGTACTTC. Translated, it gives CASSEWGPLITQYF.